This T cell receptor (beta chain) is drawn from a study of T-cell reconstitution after alpha-beta-depleted transplantation in children. V lost 5 bases, J lost 0 bases, and 8 bases lay in between. The V gene's germline CDR1 is SNHLY and CDR2 FYNNEI. The CDR3 has 14 residues. The authors prepared the TCRbeta library with unique molecular identifiers. TCRdb fed the PCR reads into MiXCR, producing one record per CDR3 protein. The data hold about 360,000 distinct CDR3 sequences, with less than 15% observed a single time. This specimen consisted of PBMCs, obtained from the stem cell graft. The chain joins TRBV2 to TRBJ1-5, with D unclear. This sequence was found in a human donor who donated a stem cell graft to a child with Fanconi anemia. The CDR3 DNA sequence: TGTGCCAGCAGTCGACTCAATAGCAATCAGCCCCAGCATTTT. Translation gives CASSRLNSNQPQHF.